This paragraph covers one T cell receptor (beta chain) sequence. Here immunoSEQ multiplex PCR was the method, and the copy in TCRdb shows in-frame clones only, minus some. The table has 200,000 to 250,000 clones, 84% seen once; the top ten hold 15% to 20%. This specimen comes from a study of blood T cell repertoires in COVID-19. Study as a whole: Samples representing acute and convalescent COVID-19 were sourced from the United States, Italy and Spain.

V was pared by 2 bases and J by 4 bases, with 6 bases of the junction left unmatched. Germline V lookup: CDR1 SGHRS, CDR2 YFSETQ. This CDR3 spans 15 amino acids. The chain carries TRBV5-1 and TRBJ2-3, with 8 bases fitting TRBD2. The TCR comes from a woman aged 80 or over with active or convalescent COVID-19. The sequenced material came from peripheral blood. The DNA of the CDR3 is TGCGCCAGCAGCTTCGGGACTAGGAGAGCAGATACGCAGTATTTT. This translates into CASSFGTRRADTQYF.